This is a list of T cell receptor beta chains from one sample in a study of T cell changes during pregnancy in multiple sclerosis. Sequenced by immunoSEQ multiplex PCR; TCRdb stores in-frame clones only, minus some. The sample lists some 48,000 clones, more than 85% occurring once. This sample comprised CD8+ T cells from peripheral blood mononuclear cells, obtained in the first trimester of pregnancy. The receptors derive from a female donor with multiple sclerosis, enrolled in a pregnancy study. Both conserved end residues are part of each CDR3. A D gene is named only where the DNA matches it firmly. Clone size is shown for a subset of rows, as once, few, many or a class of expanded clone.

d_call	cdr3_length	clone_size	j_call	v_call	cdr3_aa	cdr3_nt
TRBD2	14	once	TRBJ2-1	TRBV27	CASSLGLAGNEQFF	TGTGCCAGCAGTTTAGGACTAGCAGGCAATGAGCAGTTCTTC
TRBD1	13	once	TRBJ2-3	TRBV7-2	CASSLDRTDTQYF	TGTGCCAGCAGCTTGGACAGGACAGATACGCAGTATTTT
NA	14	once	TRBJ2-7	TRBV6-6	CASMPTTSSYEQYF	TGTGCCAGCATGCCGACTACTAGCTCCTACGAGCAGTACTTC
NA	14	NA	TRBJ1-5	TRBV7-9	CASSFSGGNQPQHF	TGTGCCAGCAGCTTCTCCGGAGGCAATCAGCCCCAGCATTTT
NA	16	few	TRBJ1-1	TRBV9	CASSARPGQRNTEAFF	TGTGCCAGCAGCGCCCGTCCCGGACAGAGGAACACTGAAGCTTTCTTT
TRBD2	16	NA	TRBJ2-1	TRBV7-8	CASSLLTSGLYNEQFF	TGTGCCAGCAGCTTATTGACTAGCGGGCTTTACAATGAGCAGTTCTTC
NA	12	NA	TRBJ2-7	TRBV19	CASSWGNYEQYF	TGTGCCAGTAGTTGGGGCAACTACGAGCAGTACTTC
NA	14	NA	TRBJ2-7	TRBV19	CASSIGGGSYEQYF	TGTGCCAGTAGTATAGGAGGGGGCTCCTACGAGCAGTACTTC
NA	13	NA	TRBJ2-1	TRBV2	CASTETSYNEQFF	TGTGCCAGCACTGAGACTTCATACAATGAGCAGTTCTTC
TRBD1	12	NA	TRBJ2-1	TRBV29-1	CSVEEHQGAQFF	TGCAGCGTTGAAGAACACCAGGGGGCGCAGTTCTTC
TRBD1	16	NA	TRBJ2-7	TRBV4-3	CASSQDPGQGRYEQYF	TGCGCCAGCAGCCAAGATCCGGGACAGGGCCGTTACGAGCAGTACTTC
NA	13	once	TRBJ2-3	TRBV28	CASSLENTDTQYF	TGTGCCAGCAGCCTAGAAAACACAGATACGCAGTATTTT
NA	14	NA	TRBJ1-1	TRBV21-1	CASSTRLWATEAFF	TGTGCCAGCAGCACTCGGCTGTGGGCAACTGAAGCTTTCTTT
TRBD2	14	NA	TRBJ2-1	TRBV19	CASSIWLAGGEQFF	TGTGCCAGTAGTATATGGCTAGCGGGAGGGGAGCAGTTCTTC
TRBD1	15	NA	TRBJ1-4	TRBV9	CASSVVGTANEKLFF	TGTGCCAGCAGCGTAGTAGGGACAGCTAATGAAAAACTGTTTTTT
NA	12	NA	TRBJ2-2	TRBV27	CASSYNTGELFF	TGTGCCAGCAGCTATAACACCGGGGAGCTGTTTTTT
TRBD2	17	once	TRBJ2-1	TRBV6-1	CASSEDAFPSGSLGQFF	TGTGCCAGCAGTGAAGACGCCTTCCCTAGCGGGAGTCTCGGGCAGTTCTTC
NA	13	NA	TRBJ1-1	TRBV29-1	CSVKAGESTEAFF	TGCAGCGTTAAGGCAGGGGAAAGCACTGAAGCTTTCTTT
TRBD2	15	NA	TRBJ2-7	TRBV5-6	CASSYSLLASYEQYF	TGTGCCAGCAGCTACAGTTTACTAGCGAGCTACGAGCAGTACTTC
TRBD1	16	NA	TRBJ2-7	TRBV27	CASSLTSGQGFYEQYF	TGTGCCAGCAGTTTAACATCGGGACAGGGATTCTACGAGCAGTACTTC
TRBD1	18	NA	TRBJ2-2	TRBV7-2	CASSSLGDRGQNTGELFF	TGTGCCAGCAGCTCATTGGGGGACAGGGGGCAAAACACCGGGGAGCTGTTTTTT
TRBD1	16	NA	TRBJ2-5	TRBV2	CASTGTDPLMGETQYF	TGTGCCAGCACCGGGACAGACCCTCTTATGGGAGAGACCCAGTACTTC
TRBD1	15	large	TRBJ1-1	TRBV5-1	CASRGQGMRNTEAFF	TGCGCCAGCAGGGGACAGGGAATGAGGAACACTGAAGCTTTCTTT
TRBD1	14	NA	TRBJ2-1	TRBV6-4	CASSAQGENNEQFF	TGTGCCAGCAGTGCCCAGGGGGAGAATAATGAGCAGTTCTTC
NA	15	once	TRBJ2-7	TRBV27	CASSYRVYPLGEQYF	TGTGCCAGCAGCTACCGGGTCTACCCCCTCGGCGAGCAGTACTTC
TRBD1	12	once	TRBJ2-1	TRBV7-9	CASSLGHRGQFF	TGTGCCAGCAGCTTGGGTCACAGGGGGCAGTTCTTC
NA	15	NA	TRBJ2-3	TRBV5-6	CASSLAKRYTDTQYF	TGTGCCAGCAGCTTGGCAAAGCGGTACACAGATACGCAGTATTTT
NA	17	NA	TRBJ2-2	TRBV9	CASGEPGGTSNTGELFF	TGTGCCAGCGGAGAACCTGGAGGGACCTCGAACACCGGGGAGCTGTTTTTT
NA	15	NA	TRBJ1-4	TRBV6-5	CASKVGIMLGEKLFF	TGTGCCAGCAAGGTCGGGATCATGTTGGGTGAAAAACTGTTTTTT
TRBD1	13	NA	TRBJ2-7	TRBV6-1	CASWTGGSYEQYF	TGTGCCAGCTGGACAGGGGGCTCCTACGAGCAGTACTTC
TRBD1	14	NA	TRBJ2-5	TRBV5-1	CASSLTGGQETQYF	TGCGCCAGCAGCTTGACAGGGGGCCAAGAGACCCAGTACTTC
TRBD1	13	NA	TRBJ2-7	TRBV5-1	CASSSGTGYEQYF	TGCGCCAGCAGCTCCGGGACAGGCTACGAGCAGTACTTC
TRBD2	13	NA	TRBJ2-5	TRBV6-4	CASSEREQETQYF	TGTGCCAGCAGTGAGCGGGAGCAAGAGACCCAGTACTTC
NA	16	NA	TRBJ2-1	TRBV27	CASSSERVQIINEQFF	TGTGCCAGCAGTTCGGAGCGGGTCCAAATAATAAATGAGCAGTTCTTC
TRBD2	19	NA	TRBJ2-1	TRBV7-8	CASSFPGGLSGSGYNEQFF	TGTGCCAGCAGCTTTCCCGGGGGACTTAGCGGGAGCGGGTACAATGAGCAGTTCTTC
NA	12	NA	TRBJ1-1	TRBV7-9	CASSLLRNEAFF	TGTGCCAGCAGCCTCTTGCGAAATGAAGCTTTCTTT
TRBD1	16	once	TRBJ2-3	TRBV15	CATSRTSGTGPDTQYF	TGTGCCACCAGCCGTACTTCCGGGACAGGGCCAGATACGCAGTATTTT
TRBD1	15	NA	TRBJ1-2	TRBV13	CASSSGTGAQGGYTF	TGTGCCAGCAGCTCAGGGACAGGGGCGCAGGGTGGCTACACCTTC
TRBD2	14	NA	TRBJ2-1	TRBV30	CAWKISGTGNEQFF	TGTGCCTGGAAAATTAGCGGGACGGGGAATGAGCAGTTCTTC
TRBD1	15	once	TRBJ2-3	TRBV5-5	CASSIWDSSTDTQYF	TGTGCCAGCAGCATTTGGGACAGTAGCACAGATACGCAGTATTTT
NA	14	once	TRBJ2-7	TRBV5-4	CASSLGRGSYEQYF	TGTGCCAGCAGCCTGGGACGGGGCTCCTACGAGCAGTACTTC
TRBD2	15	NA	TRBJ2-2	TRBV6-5	CASSYWSGSRGELFF	TGTGCCAGCAGTTACTGGAGCGGGAGTAGGGGGGAGCTGTTTTTT
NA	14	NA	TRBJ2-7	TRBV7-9	CASSLAHEAAEQYF	TGTGCCAGCAGCTTAGCCCACGAGGCGGCCGAGCAGTACTTC
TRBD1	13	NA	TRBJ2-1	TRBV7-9	CASRTGDHNEQFF	TGTGCCAGCAGGACAGGGGACCACAATGAGCAGTTCTTC
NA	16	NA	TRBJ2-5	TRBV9	CASSVEGGAAQETQYF	TGTGCCAGCAGCGTAGAGGGGGGGGCAGCTCAAGAGACCCAGTACTTC
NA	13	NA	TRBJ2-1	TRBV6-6	CASSYSLSNEQFF	TGTGCCAGCAGTTACAGCCTAAGCAATGAGCAGTTCTTC
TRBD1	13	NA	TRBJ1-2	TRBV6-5	CASSLGQSYGYTF	TGTGCCAGCAGCCTGGGACAGTCCTATGGCTACACCTTC
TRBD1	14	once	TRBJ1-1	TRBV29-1	CSVEATGGGTEAFF	TGCAGCGTTGAAGCCACAGGGGGAGGGACTGAAGCTTTCTTT